This T cell receptor (beta chain) was observed in a study of blood T cell repertoires in COVID-19. In the study overall: Some COVID-19 samples were acute and others convalescent; all came from the United States, Italy and Spain.

Germline V gene sequence: CDR1 MGHRA, CDR2 YSYEKL. The CDR3 sequence is 14 residues long. V was pared by 2 bases and J by 6 bases, with 14 bases between. Per the authors' pipeline: Quantification of nucleated cells was approximated via reference gene primer amplification. Sequencing was performed with immunoSEQ multiplex PCR; in TCRdb, only in-frame clones are kept and a portion is missing. V and J calls and clone size are given by that table; D and trimming were obtained from the DNA. The table records a few hundred thousand clones, 84% of them present only once. This clone was counted only a few times.

The J gene is TRBJ2-7, the V gene TRBV4-1, with a weak D call TRBD1 (6 bases). Sequencing input: peripheral blood. The receptor's source is a woman in her thirties or forties who had recovered from COVID-19. Written as DNA, the CDR3 is TGCGCCAGCAGCCAACCTACCCAGGGGTTCGAGCAGTACTTC. This translates into CASSQPTQGFEQYF.